This T cell receptor beta chain was identified during a study of CD8+CD57+ T cells in acquired aplastic anemia. This CDR3 has 15 amino acids. Germline CDR1 and CDR2: SGHVS and FQNEAQ. With 5 bases removed from V and 16 bases from J, the gap between germline ends came to 27 bases. Investigators profiled TCR beta VDJ and CDR3 from genomic DNA template. One entry per CDR3 protein, called by TCRdb with MiXCR from the reads. Of approximately 260,000 distinct CDR3 sequences listed, approximately 80% are singletons. Only patients with CD8+CD57+ cell expansion on flow cytometry were chosen for sequencing. The source of this sequence is a human donor with aplastic anemia. The material sequenced was sorted CD4+, CD8+, or CD8+CD57+ T cells (not recorded which) from PBMCs. The chain couples TRBV7-8 to TRBJ2-1; perhaps TRBD2 as D (6 bases). The CDR3 reads CASSRAGGANYGYFF. Written as DNA, the CDR3 is TGTGCCAGCAGCAGGGCTGGAGGGGCAAACTATGGCTACTTCTTC.